A selection of T cell receptor beta chains follows, all from one sample in a study of blood T cell repertoires in COVID-19. Sequencing was performed with immunoSEQ multiplex PCR; in TCRdb, only in-frame clones are kept and a portion is missing. The top ten clones hold 8% to 9% of a sample with 140,000 or so clones, 65% to 85% of them seen once. Sequences were obtained from peripheral blood. These receptors all stem from a man younger than 45 with COVID-19, enrolled during active disease. CDR3s include the opening cysteine and the closing phenylalanine or tryptophan. A D gene is named only where the DNA matches it firmly. Clone sizes are given selectively: once, few, many, or a class where the clone is expanded.

TRBV6-5,TRBD1,.,TRBJ1-2,TGTGCCAGCAGTACAGTCGACAGGGGGCCCGGCTACACCTTC,CASSTVDRGPGYTF
TRBV7-2,TRBD2,.,TRBJ2-3,TGTGCCAGCAGCCCCGGAGTAGCGGGAGATACGCAGTATTTT,CASSPGVAGDTQYF
TRBV6-4,TRBD2,.,TRBJ2-7,TGTGCCAGCAGTGCCCCGACCAGCGGGAGATGGTACCTCTCCTACGAGCAGTACTTC,CASSAPTSGRWYLSYEQYF
TRBV18,.,.,TRBJ1-5,TGTGCCAGCTCATCGACAGATAATCAGCCCCAGCATTTT,CASSSTDNQPQHF
TRBV15,.,.,TRBJ2-5,TGTGCCACCAGCAGAGATCAACGGGAGACCCAGTACTTC,CATSRDQRETQYF
TRBV28,.,.,TRBJ1-2,TGTGCCAGCGGGAGGGGGTATGGCTACACCTTC,CASGRGYGYTF
TRBV12-5,TRBD1,.,TRBJ2-3,TGTGCTAGTGGACTCGGGACAGGGAGGACAGATACGCAGTATTTT,CASGLGTGRTDTQYF
TRBV28,TRBD1,.,TRBJ1-1,TGTGCCAGCAGTTTAGGCGGACAGGGTTCGAGTGAAGCTTTCTTT,CASSLGGQGSSEAFF
TRBV5-4,TRBD1,.,TRBJ1-6,TGTGCCAGCAGCAACCCCGGGACAGCATACCTTTCACCCCTCCACTTT,CASSNPGTAYLSPLHF
TRBV28,TRBD1,.,TRBJ2-7,TGTGCCAGCAGTGGCGGACAGGGGGCCTACGAGCAGTACTTC,CASSGGQGAYEQYF
TRBV3-1/TRBV3-2,.,.,TRBJ2-3,TGTGCCAGCAGCCACACGAGCCGCACAGATACGCAGTATTTT,CASSHTSRTDTQYF
TRBV5-4,.,.,TRBJ1-2,TGTGCCAGCAGCTTGGTCGGTACGAACTATGGCTACACCTTC,CASSLVGTNYGYTF
TRBV6-2/TRBV6-3,TRBD1,.,TRBJ2-7,TGTGCCAGCAGCCCCACAGGACAGGGTTTGGGTGAGCAGTACTTC,CASSPTGQGLGEQYF
TRBV19,TRBD1,few,TRBJ1-5,TGTGCCAGTAGTAGGGACAGGGATAGCAATCAGCCCCAGCATTTT,CASSRDRDSNQPQHF
TRBV19,.,.,TRBJ1-5,TGTGCCAGTAGTATAGAGCGGGCTTCCGGGCAGCCCCAGCATTTT,CASSIERASGQPQHF